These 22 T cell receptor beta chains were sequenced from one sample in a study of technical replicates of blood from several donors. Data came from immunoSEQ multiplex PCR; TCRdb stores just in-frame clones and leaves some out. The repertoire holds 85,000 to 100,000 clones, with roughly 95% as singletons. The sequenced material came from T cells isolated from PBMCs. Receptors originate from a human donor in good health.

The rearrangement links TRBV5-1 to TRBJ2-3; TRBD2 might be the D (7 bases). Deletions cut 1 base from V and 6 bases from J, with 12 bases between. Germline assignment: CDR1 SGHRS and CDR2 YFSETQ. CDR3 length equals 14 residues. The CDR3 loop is CASSLSRGGDTQYF. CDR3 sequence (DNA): TGCGCCAGCAGCTTGAGCAGGGGAGGGGATACGCAGTATTTT.

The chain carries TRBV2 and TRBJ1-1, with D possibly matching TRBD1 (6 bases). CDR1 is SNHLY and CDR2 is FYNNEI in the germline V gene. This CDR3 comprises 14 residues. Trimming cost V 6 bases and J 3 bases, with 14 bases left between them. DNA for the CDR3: TGTGCCAGCAGAAACAGGGAGGGTTACACTGAAGCTTTCTTT. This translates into CASRNREGYTEAFF.

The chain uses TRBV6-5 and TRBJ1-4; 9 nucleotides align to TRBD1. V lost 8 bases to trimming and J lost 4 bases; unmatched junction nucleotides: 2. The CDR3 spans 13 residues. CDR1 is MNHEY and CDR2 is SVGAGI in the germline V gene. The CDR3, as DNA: TGTGCCAGCGCGGACAGGGGTAATGAAAAACTGTTTTTT. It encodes CASADRGNEKLFF.

CDR3 sequence reads: CASSEREGRFVRVDEQYF. CDR3 nucleotide sequence: TGTGCCAGCAGTGAGCGGGAGGGCCGGTTTGTAAGGGTCGACGAGCAGTACTTC. The rearrangement joins TRBV6-4 to TRBJ2-7, with TRBD2 identical over 9 bases. Germline CDR1 is MRHNA and CDR2 is SNTAGT. The CDR3 extends over 18 amino acids. The junction had 17 bases not matched to a gene; V was cut back by 3 bases and J by 5 bases.

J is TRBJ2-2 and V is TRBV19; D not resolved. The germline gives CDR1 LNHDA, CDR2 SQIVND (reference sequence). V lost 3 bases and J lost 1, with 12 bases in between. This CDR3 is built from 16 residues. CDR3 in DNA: TGTGCCAGTAGTATTGGCCTCTCCGAGAACACCGGGGAGCTGTTTTTT. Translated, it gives CASSIGLSENTGELFF.

The CDR3 nucleotides are TGCGCCAGCAGTACGGGAAGAAGCACAGATACGCAGTATTTT. Amino acids: CASSTGRSTDTQYF. The chain has TRBV5-1 and TRBJ2-3; D may be TRBD2 (5 bases). CDR3 length: 14 amino acids. The V gene lost 5 bases and the J gene lost 0 bases, with 10 bases spanning the gap. Germline-derived CDR1 and CDR2 are SGHRS and YFSETQ. Full variable domain (remainder filled in from reference TRBV5-1 and TRBJ2-3): KAGVTQTPRYLIKTRGQQVTLSCSPISGHRSVSWYQQTPGQGLQFLFEYFSETQRNKGNFPGRFSGRQFSNSRSEMNVSTLELGDSALYLCASSTGRSTDTQYFGPGTRLTVL.

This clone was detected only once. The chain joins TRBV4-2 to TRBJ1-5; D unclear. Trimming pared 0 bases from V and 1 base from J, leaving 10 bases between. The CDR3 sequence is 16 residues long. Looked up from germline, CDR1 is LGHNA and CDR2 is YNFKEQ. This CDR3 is CASSQDLGVSNQPQHF. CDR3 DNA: TGTGCCAGCAGCCAAGATTTAGGAGTCAGCAATCAGCCCCAGCATTTT.

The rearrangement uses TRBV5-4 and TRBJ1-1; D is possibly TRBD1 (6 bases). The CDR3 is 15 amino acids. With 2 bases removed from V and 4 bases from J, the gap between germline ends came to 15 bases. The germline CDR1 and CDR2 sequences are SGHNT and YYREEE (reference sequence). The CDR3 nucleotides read TGTGCCAGCAGCTTATTTAACAGGGCCGGCACTGAAGCTTTCTTT. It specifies CASSLFNRAGTEAFF.

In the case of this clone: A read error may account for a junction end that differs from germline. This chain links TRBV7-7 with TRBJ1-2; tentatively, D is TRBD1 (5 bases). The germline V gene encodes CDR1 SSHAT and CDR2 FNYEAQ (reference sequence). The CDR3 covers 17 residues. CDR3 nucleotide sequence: TGTGCTAGCACCCCACTCGAACGACAGAGCTTTAACTATGGCTACACCTTC. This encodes CASTPLERQSFNYGYTF.

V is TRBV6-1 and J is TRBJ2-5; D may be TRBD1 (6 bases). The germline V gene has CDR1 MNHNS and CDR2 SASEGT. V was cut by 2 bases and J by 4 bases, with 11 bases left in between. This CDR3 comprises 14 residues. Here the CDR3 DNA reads TGTGCCAGCAGTGAAACAGGGAAGGGAGAGACCCAGTACTTC. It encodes CASSETGKGETQYF.

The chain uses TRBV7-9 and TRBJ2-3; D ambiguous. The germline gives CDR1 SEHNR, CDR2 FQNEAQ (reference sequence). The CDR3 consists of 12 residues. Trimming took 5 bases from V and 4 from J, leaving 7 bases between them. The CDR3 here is CASSRSADTQYF. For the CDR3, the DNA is TGTGCCAGCAGCCGAAGCGCAGATACGCAGTATTTT.

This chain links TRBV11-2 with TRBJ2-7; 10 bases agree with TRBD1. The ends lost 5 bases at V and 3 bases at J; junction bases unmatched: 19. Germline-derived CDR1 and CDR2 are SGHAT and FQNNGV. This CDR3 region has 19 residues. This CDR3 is CASSRGTKAGTGARYEQYF. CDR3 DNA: TGTGCCAGCAGCCGGGGGACGAAGGCGGGGACAGGGGCACGCTACGAGCAGTACTTC.

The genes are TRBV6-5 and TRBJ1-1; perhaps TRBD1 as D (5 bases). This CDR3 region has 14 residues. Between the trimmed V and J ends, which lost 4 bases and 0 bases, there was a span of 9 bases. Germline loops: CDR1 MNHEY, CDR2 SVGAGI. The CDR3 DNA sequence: TGTGCCAGCAGTTCGAAGGGGATGAACACTGAAGCTTTCTTT. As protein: CASSSKGMNTEAFF.

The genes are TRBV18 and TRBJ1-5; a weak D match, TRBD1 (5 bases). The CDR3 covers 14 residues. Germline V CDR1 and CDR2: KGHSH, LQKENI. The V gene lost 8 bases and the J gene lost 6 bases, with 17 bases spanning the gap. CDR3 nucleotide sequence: TGTGCCAGCCGCGGGGACCAGGTTGTTCAGCCCCAGCATTTT. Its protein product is CASRGDQVVQPQHF. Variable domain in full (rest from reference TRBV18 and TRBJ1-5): NAGVMQNPRHLVRRRGQEARLRCSPMKGHSHVYWYRQLPEEGLKFMVYLQKENIIDESGMPKERFSAEFPKEGPSILRIQQVVRGDSAAYFCASRGDQVVQPQHFGDGTRLSIL.

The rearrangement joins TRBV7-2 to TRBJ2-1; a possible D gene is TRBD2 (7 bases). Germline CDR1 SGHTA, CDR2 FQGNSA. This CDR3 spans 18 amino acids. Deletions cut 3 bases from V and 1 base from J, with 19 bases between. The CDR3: CASSFPLGGGSSYNEQFF. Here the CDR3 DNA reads TGTGCCAGCAGCTTCCCATTAGGGGGGGGGAGTTCCTACAATGAGCAGTTCTTC.

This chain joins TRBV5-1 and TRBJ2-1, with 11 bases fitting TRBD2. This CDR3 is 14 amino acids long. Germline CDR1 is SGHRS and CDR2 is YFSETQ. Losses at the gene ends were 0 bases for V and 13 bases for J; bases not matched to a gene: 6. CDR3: CASSLVSGGVFQFF. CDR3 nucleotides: TGCGCCAGCAGCTTGGTTAGCGGGGGGGTTTTTCAGTTCTTC.

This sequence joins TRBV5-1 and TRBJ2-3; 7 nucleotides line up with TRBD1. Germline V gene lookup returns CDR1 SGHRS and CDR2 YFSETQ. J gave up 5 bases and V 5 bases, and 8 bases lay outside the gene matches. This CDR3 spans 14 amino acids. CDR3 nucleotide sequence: TGCGCCAGCAGTAACAGGGGATTGGGAGATACGCAGTATTTT. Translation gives CASSNRGLGDTQYF.

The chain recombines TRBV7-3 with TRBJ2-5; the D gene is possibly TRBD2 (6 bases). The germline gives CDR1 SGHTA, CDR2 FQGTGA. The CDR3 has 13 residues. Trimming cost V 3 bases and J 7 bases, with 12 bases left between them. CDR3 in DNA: TGTGCCAGCAGCTTGGGGACTGAGGGGACCCAGTACTTC. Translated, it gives CASSLGTEGTQYF.

Here the CDR3 reads CASSSRAGRDKNIQYF. DNA for the CDR3: TGTGCCAGCAGCTCCCGCGCGGGGCGTGACAAAAACATTCAGTACTTC. The chain employs TRBV7-9 and TRBJ2-4; possible D gene TRBD2, 6 bases. Germline loops: CDR1 SEHNR, CDR2 FQNEAQ (reference sequence). This CDR3 spans 16 amino acids. V dropped 4 bases and J dropped 3 bases, with 16 bases sitting between them.

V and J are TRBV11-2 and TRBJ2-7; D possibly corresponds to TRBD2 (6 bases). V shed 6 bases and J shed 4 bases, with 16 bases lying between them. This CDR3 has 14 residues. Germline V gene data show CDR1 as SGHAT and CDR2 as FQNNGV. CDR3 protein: CASRTPRAGYEQYF. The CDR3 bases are TGTGCCAGCAGGACCCCCAGGGCGGGGTACGAGCAGTACTTC.

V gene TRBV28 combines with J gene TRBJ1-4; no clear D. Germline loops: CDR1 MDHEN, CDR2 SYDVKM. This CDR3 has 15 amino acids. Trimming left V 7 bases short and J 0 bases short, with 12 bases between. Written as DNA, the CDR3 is TGTGCCAGCACCCCTTTCGACTCAACTAATGAAAAACTGTTTTTT. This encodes CASTPFDSTNEKLFF.

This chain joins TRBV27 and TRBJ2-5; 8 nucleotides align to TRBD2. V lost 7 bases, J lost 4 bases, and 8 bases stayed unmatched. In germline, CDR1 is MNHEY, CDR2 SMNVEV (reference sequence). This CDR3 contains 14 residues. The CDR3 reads CASKGTSGRETQYF. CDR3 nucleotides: TGTGCCAGCAAAGGGACTAGTGGGAGAGAGACCCAGTACTTC.